These 7 T cell receptor beta chains were all obtained from the same sample, sequenced in a study of metastatic and nonmetastatic thyroid tumors. Via MiXCR, TCRdb re-called the PCR reads. The sample consists of about 39,000 clones, around 18% of them appearing once. All patients were treatment-naive before thyroid surgery. The sample was tumor tissue. These receptors all stem from a female donor with papillary thyroid cancer or a benign thyroid nodule (not recorded which). Some clones in this sample may be carry-over from other donors' samples.

There are a few counts of this clone. V is TRBV19 and J is TRBJ2-1; 9 nucleotides align to TRBD2. Per the germline V gene, CDR1 is LNHDA and CDR2 is SQIVND (reference sequence). The V segment lost 6 bases and the J segment 7 bases; nucleotides outside the gene matches: 10. The CDR3 extends over 15 amino acids. CDR3: CASSIWRLADNEQFF. The CDR3 coding sequence is TGTGCCAGTAGCATATGGCGACTAGCGGATAATGAGCAGTTCTTC. Using reference TRBV19 and TRBJ2-1 for the parts outside the CDR3, the full variable domain is DGGITQSPKYLFRKEGQNVTLSCEQNLNHDAMYWYRQDPGQGLRLIYYSQIVNDFQKGDIAEGYSVSREKKESFPLTVTSAQKNPTAFYLCASSIWRLADNEQFFGPGTRLTVL.

Note on this clone: At one end the junction does not follow the germline gene, possibly because of a read error. V gene TRBV9 combines with J gene TRBJ1-1, with D uncertain. The CDR3 length is 13 residues. Per the germline V gene, CDR1 is SGDLS and CDR2 is YYNGEE. CDR3 DNA: TGTGCCAGCAGCCCCACGGGCGGTACTGAAGCTTTCTTC. It specifies CASSPTGGTEAFF.

Turning to this clone: A much larger clone lies a single base off, so this may be a read error. The chain uses TRBV30 and TRBJ1-5; D not resolved. Germline CDR1 reads GTSNPN; CDR2 reads SVGIG (reference sequence). The CDR3 covers 14 residues. V lost 0 bases, J lost 4 bases, and 10 bases lay in between. CDR3 region: CAWSVRLGNQPQHF. The CDR3 region has the DNA TGTGCCTGGAGTGTACGTCTTGGTAATCAGCCCCAGCATTTT.

This clone was counted ten times or more. V is TRBV20-1 and J is TRBJ2-3, with 7 bases fitting TRBD2. From germline, CDR1 is DFQATT and CDR2 SNEGSKA (reference sequence). The junction had 10 bases not matched to a gene; V was cut back by 4 bases and J by 3 bases. The CDR3 loop spans 15 amino acids. The CDR3 loop is CSATLFGGRTDTQYF. As DNA, the CDR3 is TGCAGTGCTACCCTTTTCGGGGGGAGGACAGATACGCAGTATTTT.

The chain couples TRBV30 to TRBJ1-5; D is possibly TRBD1 (5 bases). The germline CDR1 and CDR2 sequences are GTSNPN and SVGIG (reference sequence). CDR3 length: 13 residues. Trimming shortened V by 2 bases and J by 3 bases, and 8 bases separated the two germline ends. The CDR3 nucleotides read TGTGCCTGGAGTCTCAGGGACAATCAGCCCCAGCATTTT. Encoded protein: CAWSLRDNQPQHF.

Ten or more counts support this clone. The chain combines TRBV7-8 with TRBJ2-5; no firm D call. This CDR3 spans 16 amino acids. The ends were cut back, 3 bases at V and 0 bases at J, with 14 bases in the middle. CDR1 and CDR2 from the germline V gene are SGHVS and FQNEAQ. CDR3 nucleotide sequence: TGTGCCAGCAGCTTTTTCAATCTAATCGACCAAGAGACCCAGTACTTC. It codes for CASSFFNLIDQETQYF.

This chain connects TRBV5-4 to TRBJ2-7; D unclear. Trimming took 0 bases from V and 1 from J, leaving 8 bases between them. Germline V lookup: CDR1 SGHNT, CDR2 YYREEE (reference sequence). The CDR3 sequence is 14 residues long. CDR3 nucleotides: TGTGCCAGCAGCTTGGACGGCTTGTCCTACGAGCAGTACTTC. Its protein is CASSLDGLSYEQYF.